This paragraph covers one T cell receptor beta chain sequence. The antigen is not known. There are 16 residues in the CDR3. V was pared by 4 bases and J by 5 bases, with 11 bases of the junction left unmatched. Germline V gene sequence: CDR1 SGHRS, CDR2 YFSETQ. This specimen belongs to a study of T cell responses to AZD1222 COVID-19 vaccine. Libraries were prepared by immunoSEQ multiplex PCR; TCRdb keeps only in-frame clonotypes and omits some of them. The profile covers 120,000 or so clones, with 75% to 95% appearing a single time and roughly 7% taken by the ten largest. Study results and limitations: Only after the peak T cell response were repertoires sampled.

The rearrangement joins TRBV5-1 to TRBJ2-1; TRBD1 agrees at 8 bases. This specimen was peripheral blood, taken on day 0 of AZD1222 vaccination. This TCR came from an adult in good health. This CDR3 reads CASSPTIRGRNNEQFF. The CDR3 DNA reads TGCGCCAGCAGCCCTACTATCAGGGGGCGGAACAATGAGCAGTTCTTC.